This T cell receptor (beta chain) emerged from a study of CD8+ T cells in alopecia areata. Study in general: The study gave treated patients oral tofacitinib at 5 to 10 mg twice daily. Tofacitinib continued for 6 to 18 months and was then withheld for 6 months. Whole-study results and caveats: The study found TCR sharing across patients less clear than in mice, possibly for HLA reasons.

Lesional scalp punch biopsies and peripheral blood were collected from alopecia areata patients. The sequencing template was cDNA reverse transcribed from extracted RNA. The repertoire was sequenced with immunoSEQ multiplex PCR; TCRdb's copy has only in-frame clones and lacks some. The table records 150,000 or so clones, 45% to 60% of them present only once. Details on this clone: Its antigen is currently unknown.

The CDR3 spans 16 residues. Germline V gives CDR1 SQVTM, CDR2 ANQGSEA. Trimming removed 7 bases from V and 1 base from J; junction bases left unmatched: 12. This TCR derives from a human donor with alopecia areata. V usage is TRBV29-1 and J usage is TRBJ2-2; the match to TRBD2 covers 7 bases. Sequenced material: CD4+ T cells sorted from blood. The CDR3 region has the DNA TGCAGCGCCACAGCCCTATCTAGCGGGAACACCGGGGAGCTGTTTTTT. This gives the protein CSATALSSGNTGELFF.